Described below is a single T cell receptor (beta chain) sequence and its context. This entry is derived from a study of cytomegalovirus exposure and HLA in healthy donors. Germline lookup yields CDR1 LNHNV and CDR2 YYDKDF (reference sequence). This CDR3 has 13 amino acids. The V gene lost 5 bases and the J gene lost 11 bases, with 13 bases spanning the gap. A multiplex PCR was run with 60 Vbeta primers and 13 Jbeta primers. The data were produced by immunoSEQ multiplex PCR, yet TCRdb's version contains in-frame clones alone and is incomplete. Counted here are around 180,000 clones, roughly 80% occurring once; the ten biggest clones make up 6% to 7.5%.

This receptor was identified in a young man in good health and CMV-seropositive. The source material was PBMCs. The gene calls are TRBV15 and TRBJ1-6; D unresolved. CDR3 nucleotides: TGTGCCACCAGCCTCCGGGTCTTCGCACCCCTCCACTTT. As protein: CATSLRVFAPLHF.